These T cell receptor beta chains were read from a single sample in a study of blood T cell repertoires in COVID-19. The repertoire was sequenced with immunoSEQ multiplex PCR; TCRdb's copy has only in-frame clones and lacks some. This table holds roughly 320,000 clones, 70% to 90% found once. The sample consisted of PBMCs or T cells enriched from blood (not recorded which). These receptor sequences come from a man younger than 45 who had recovered from COVID-19. CDR3s include the opening cysteine and the closing phenylalanine or tryptophan. Fields, in order: D gene, V gene, clone size, J gene, CDR3 protein, CDR3 DNA. D genes are given only for firm matches. A clone size is listed for some rows: how often the clone was seen (once, few, many), or a class if it is expanded.

d_call: TRBD2
v_call: TRBV20-1
clone_size: .
j_call: TRBJ2-7
cdr3_aa: CSAGRTYEQYF
cdr3_nt: TGCAGTGCCGGGAGGACCTACGAGCAGTACTTC

d_call: .
v_call: TRBV11-2
clone_size: .
j_call: TRBJ2-2
cdr3_aa: CASGDLNTGELFF
cdr3_nt: TGTGCCAGCGGGGACTTGAACACCGGGGAGCTGTTTTTT

d_call: TRBD1
v_call: TRBV13
clone_size: .
j_call: TRBJ1-2
cdr3_aa: CASSLGRGASGYTF
cdr3_nt: TGTGCCAGCAGCTTAGGCAGGGGGGCGAGCGGCTACACCTTC

d_call: .
v_call: TRBV6-5
clone_size: .
j_call: TRBJ2-2
cdr3_aa: CASSSGHLNTGELFF
cdr3_nt: TGTGCCAGCAGCTCCGGACACCTGAACACCGGGGAGCTGTTTTTT

d_call: TRBD1
v_call: TRBV5-1
clone_size: .
j_call: TRBJ2-7
cdr3_aa: CASSRSGTGTYEQYF
cdr3_nt: TGCGCCAGCAGCCGCTCCGGGACAGGGACCTACGAGCAGTACTTC

d_call: TRBD1
v_call: TRBV5-1
clone_size: .
j_call: TRBJ2-3
cdr3_aa: CASSYGQAGGNSTDTQYF
cdr3_nt: TGCGCCAGCAGCTATGGACAGGCCGGAGGTAATTCGACAGATACGCAGTATTTT

d_call: .
v_call: TRBV20-1
clone_size: .
j_call: TRBJ2-1
cdr3_aa: CSASWEREQFF
cdr3_nt: TGCAGTGCTAGTTGGGAGCGGGAGCAGTTCTTC

d_call: .
v_call: TRBV5-1
clone_size: .
j_call: TRBJ2-3
cdr3_aa: CASSAGTASGTDTQYF
cdr3_nt: TGCGCCAGCAGCGCGGGGACAGCCTCTGGGACAGATACGCAGTATTTT

d_call: TRBD2
v_call: TRBV5-4
clone_size: few
j_call: TRBJ2-3
cdr3_aa: CASSPGLAGVAGTDTQYF
cdr3_nt: TGTGCCAGCAGCCCGGGGCTAGCGGGAGTAGCTGGCACAGATACGCAGTATTTT

d_call: .
v_call: TRBV4-2
clone_size: .
j_call: TRBJ1-2
cdr3_aa: CASSQELRRYTF
cdr3_nt: TGTGCCAGCAGCCAAGAACTCAGGCGCTACACCTTC

d_call: .
v_call: TRBV15
clone_size: .
j_call: TRBJ1-5
cdr3_aa: CATLGQPSNQPQHF
cdr3_nt: TGTGCCACCTTAGGACAGCCTAGCAATCAGCCCCAGCATTTT

d_call: .
v_call: TRBV4-1
clone_size: .
j_call: TRBJ2-1
cdr3_aa: CASSQGPGVDNEQFF
cdr3_nt: TGCGCCAGCAGCCAAGGACCGGGAGTCGATAATGAGCAGTTCTTC

d_call: .
v_call: TRBV30
clone_size: .
j_call: TRBJ2-7
cdr3_aa: CACEKPSPYEQYF
cdr3_nt: TGTGCCTGCGAGAAGCCTTCCCCCTACGAGCAGTACTTC

d_call: .
v_call: TRBV6-1
clone_size: .
j_call: TRBJ1-2
cdr3_aa: CASSDRPIANYGYTF
cdr3_nt: TGTGCCAGCAGTGACAGGCCTATTGCTAACTATGGCTACACCTTC

d_call: TRBD2
v_call: TRBV2
clone_size: .
j_call: TRBJ2-5
cdr3_aa: CASRETSGQETQYF
cdr3_nt: TGTGCCAGCAGAGAGACTAGCGGACAAGAGACCCAGTACTTC

d_call: .
v_call: TRBV27
clone_size: once
j_call: TRBJ2-3
cdr3_aa: CASSFTTGSTDTQYF
cdr3_nt: TGTGCCAGCAGTTTCACGACAGGCTCCACAGATACGCAGTATTTT